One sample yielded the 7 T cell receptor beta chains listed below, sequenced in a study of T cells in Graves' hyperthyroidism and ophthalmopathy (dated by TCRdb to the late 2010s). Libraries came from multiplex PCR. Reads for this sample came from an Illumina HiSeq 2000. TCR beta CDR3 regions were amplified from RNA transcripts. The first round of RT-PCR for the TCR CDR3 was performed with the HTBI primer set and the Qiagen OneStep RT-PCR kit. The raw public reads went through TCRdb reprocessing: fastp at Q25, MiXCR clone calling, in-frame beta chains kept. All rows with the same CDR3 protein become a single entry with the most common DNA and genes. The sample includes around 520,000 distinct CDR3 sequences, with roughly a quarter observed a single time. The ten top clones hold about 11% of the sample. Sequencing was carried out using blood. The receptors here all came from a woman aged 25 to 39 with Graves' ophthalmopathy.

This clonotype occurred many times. This CDR3 reads CASSLHLPGLAYEQYF. CDR3 in DNA: TGTGCCAGCAGCCTACACCTACCGGGACTAGCCTACGAGCAGTACTTC. The chain joins TRBV6-1 to TRBJ2-7; 8 bases are a match to TRBD2. This CDR3 region has 16 residues. Germline V gene sequence: CDR1 MNHNS, CDR2 SASEGT. J lost 2 bases, V lost 6 bases, and 12 bases had no gene match.

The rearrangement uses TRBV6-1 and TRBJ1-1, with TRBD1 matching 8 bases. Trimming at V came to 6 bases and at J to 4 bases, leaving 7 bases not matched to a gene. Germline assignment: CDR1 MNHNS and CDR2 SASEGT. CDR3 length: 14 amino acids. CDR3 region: CASREQGESTEAFF. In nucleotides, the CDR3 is TGTGCCAGCAGGGAACAGGGGGAAAGCACTGAAGCTTTCTTT.

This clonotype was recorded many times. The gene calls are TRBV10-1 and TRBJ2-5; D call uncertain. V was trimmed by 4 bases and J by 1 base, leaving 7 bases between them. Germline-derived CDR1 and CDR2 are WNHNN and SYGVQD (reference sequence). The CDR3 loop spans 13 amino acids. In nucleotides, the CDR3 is TGCGCCAGCAGTGCCGGGTTCCAAGAGACCCAGTACTTC. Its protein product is CASSAGFQETQYF.

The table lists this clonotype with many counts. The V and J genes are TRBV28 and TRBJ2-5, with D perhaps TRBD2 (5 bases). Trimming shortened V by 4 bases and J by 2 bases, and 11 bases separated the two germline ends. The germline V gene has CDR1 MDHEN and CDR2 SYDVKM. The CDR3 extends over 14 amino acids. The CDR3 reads CASSSQPGQETQYF. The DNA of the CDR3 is TGTGCCAGCAGTTCACAACCGGGACAAGAGACCCAGTACTTC. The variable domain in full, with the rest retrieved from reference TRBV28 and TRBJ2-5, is DVKVTQSSRYLVKRTGEKVFLECVQDMDHENMFWYRQDPGLGLRLIYFSYDVKMKEKGDIPEGYSVSREKKERFSLILESASTNQTSMYLCASSSQPGQETQYFGPGTRLLVL.

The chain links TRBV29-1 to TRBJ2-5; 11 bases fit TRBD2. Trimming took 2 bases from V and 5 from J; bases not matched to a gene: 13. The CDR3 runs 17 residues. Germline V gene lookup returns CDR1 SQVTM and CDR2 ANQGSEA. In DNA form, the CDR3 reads TGCAGCGTTGAACTAGCGGGAGGTACGGGAGGATTGGAGACCCAGTACTTC. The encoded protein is CSVELAGGTGGLETQYF.

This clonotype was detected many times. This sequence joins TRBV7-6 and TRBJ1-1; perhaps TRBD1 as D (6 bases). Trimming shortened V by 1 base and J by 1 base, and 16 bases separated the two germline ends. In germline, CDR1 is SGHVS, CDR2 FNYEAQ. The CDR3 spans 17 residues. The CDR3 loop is CASSLEGVATPNTEAFF. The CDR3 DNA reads TGTGCCAGCAGCTTAGAGGGGGTGGCGACACCGAACACTGAAGCTTTCTTT.

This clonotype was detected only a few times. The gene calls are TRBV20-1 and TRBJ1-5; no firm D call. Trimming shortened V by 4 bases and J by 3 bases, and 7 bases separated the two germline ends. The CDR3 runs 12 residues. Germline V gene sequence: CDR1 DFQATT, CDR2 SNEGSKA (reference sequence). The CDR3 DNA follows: TGCAGTGCTACCAGGCCCAATCAGCCCCAGCATTTT. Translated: CSATRPNQPQHF.